These 17 T cell receptor beta chains came from one sample sequenced in a study of shared clonotypes between healthy human individuals. This table comes from immunoSEQ multiplex PCR, and its TCRdb copy is limited to in-frame clones, with some not included. Here the sample spans about 96,000 clones, about 45% being singletons. Sequencing was done on a sample of PBMCs. Source of these receptors: a woman aged 40 to 50 in good health. Some clones in this sample may be carry-over from other donors' samples.

The chain links TRBV18 to TRBJ1-2, with D maybe TRBD1 (6 bases). V lost 8 bases and J lost 6, with 22 bases in between. The CDR3 sequence is 15 residues long. Germline assignment: CDR1 KGHSH and CDR2 LQKENI. The CDR3 region is CASSHSAGERHGYTF. The CDR3 DNA follows: TGTGCCAGCAGCCATAGTGCAGGGGAACGCCATGGCTACACCTTC.

This clone was recorded at least ten times. V and J are TRBV9 and TRBJ1-1, with TRBD1 matching over 7 bases. CDR3 size: 16 residues. V was pared by 3 bases and J by 1 base, with 9 bases of the junction left unmatched. The germline V gene has CDR1 SGDLS and CDR2 YYNGEE. CDR3 coding DNA: TGTGCCAGCAGCGCCTCTCAAGGGGGCCCGAACACTGAAGCTTTCTTT. Translating it yields CASSASQGGPNTEAFF.

The chain has TRBV6-1 and TRBJ2-2; 10 bases are a match to TRBD2. The CDR3 runs 15 residues. The J segment lost 5 bases and the V segment lost 6 bases, leaving 6 bases of the junction unmatched. The germline gives CDR1 MNHNS, CDR2 SASEGT. The CDR3 loop is CASRGSGRETGELFF. The DNA for the CDR3 is TGTGCCAGCAGGGGGAGCGGGAGGGAGACCGGGGAGCTGTTTTTT.

This clone was seen at least ten times. V and J are TRBV28 and TRBJ2-2, with 8 bases fitting TRBD2. V shed 4 bases, J shed 5 bases, and the junction held 6 bases outside the gene matches. This CDR3 comprises 15 residues. In germline, CDR1 is MDHEN, CDR2 SYDVKM. The CDR3 region is CASSSPGGRTGELFF. As DNA, the CDR3 is TGTGCCAGCAGTTCACCGGGAGGGAGGACCGGGGAGCTGTTTTTT. The variable domain in full, completed from reference TRBV28 and TRBJ2-2, reads DVKVTQSSRYLVKRTGEKVFLECVQDMDHENMFWYRQDPGLGLRLIYFSYDVKMKEKGDIPEGYSVSREKKERFSLILESASTNQTSMYLCASSSPGGRTGELFFGEGSRLTVL.

This clone was detected many times. V gene TRBV7-9 combines with J gene TRBJ2-2, with no clear D. The CDR3 has 11 residues. Germline-derived CDR1 and CDR2 are SEHNR and FQNEAQ (reference sequence). V was clipped by 4 bases and J by 3 bases, with 0 bases between them. CDR3 amino acids: CASSYTGELFF. The CDR3 DNA reads as TGTGCCAGCAGCTACACCGGGGAGCTGTTTTTT.

The sample holds many counts of this clone. A read error may be the cause here, since a much bigger clone is one base away. Other DNA sequences in this specimen translate into the identical CDR3. The genes are TRBV30 and TRBJ1-1, with no clear D. The CDR3 contains 13 residues. Germline CDR1 GTSNPN, CDR2 SVGIG (reference sequence). Trimming stripped 0 bases from V and 1 base from J, with 6 bases between. CDR3 coding DNA: TGTGCCTGGAGTGTTGGGAGGAACACTGAAGCTTTCTTT. This translates into CAWSVGRNTEAFF.

Remarks on this clone: Sequence at one end of the junction differs from germline and may be a read error. This rearrangement joins TRBV9 to TRBJ2-1, with D hard to call. Per the germline V gene, CDR1 is SGDLS and CDR2 is YYNGEE. This CDR3 region has 15 residues. This CDR3 reads CASSVRTGGDNGQFF. CDR3 sequence (DNA): TGTGCCAGCAGCGTTAGGACCGGCGGCGACAATGGGCAGTTCTTC.

The table lists this clone with many counts. This chain connects TRBV4-1 to TRBJ2-5; D is undetermined. The better agreement between TRBJ2-7 and the DNA end casts doubt on the J call. The CDR3 totals 13 residues. Germline V CDR1 and CDR2: MGHRA, YSYEKL. The CDR3 loop is CASSQLVGYEQYF. The CDR3, as DNA: TGCGCCAGCAGCCAACTAGTGGGGTACGAGCAGTACTTC.

The V and J genes are TRBV7-2 and TRBJ2-7; perhaps D is TRBD1 or TRBD2 (5 bases each). In germline, CDR1 is SGHTA, CDR2 FQGNSA. There are 14 residues in the CDR3. V shed 5 bases and J shed 2 bases, with 13 bases lying between them. Here the CDR3 DNA reads TGTGCCAGCAGCCGAACGGTGGGGGCCTACGAGCAGTACTTC. It codes for CASSRTVGAYEQYF.

This clone was detected many times. Other DNA sequences in this sample translate to the same CDR3. This sequence joins TRBV6-4 and TRBJ2-7; a weak D match, TRBD2 (7 bases). CDR3 length equals 16 residues. V lost 5 bases, J lost 5 bases, and 22 bases lay in between. Germline CDR1 reads MRHNA; CDR2 reads SNTAGT. CDR3 nucleotides: TGTGCCAGCAGTCCCTTTAGGGGGAGGGTTAACGACGAGCAGTACTTC. Its translation is CASSPFRGRVNDEQYF.

This clone was detected only once. The chain has TRBV30 and TRBJ2-7, with 9 bases that match TRBD2. The trim removed 0 bases at V and 2 bases at J, leaving 14 bases unmatched. This CDR3 region has 18 residues. Germline loops: CDR1 GTSNPN, CDR2 SVGIG (reference sequence). The CDR3 sequence: CAWSVRSMWTSETYEQYF. CDR3 DNA sequence: TGTGCCTGGAGTGTACGATCTATGTGGACTAGCGAGACCTACGAGCAGTACTTC.

This clone was recorded many times. J is TRBJ1-4 and V is TRBV25-1; TRBD1 is a possible D gene (5 bases). The CDR3 is made up of 13 amino acids. CDR1 is MGHDK and CDR2 is SYGVNS in the germline V gene. V lost 6 bases to trimming and J lost 3 bases, with 8 bases between them. This CDR3 reads CASRGTPNEKLFF. The CDR3 nucleotides are TGTGCCAGCAGAGGGACTCCTAATGAAAAACTGTTTTTT.

The chain carries TRBV5-5 and TRBJ1-6; possible D gene TRBD1, 5 bases. The V gene's germline CDR1 is SGHKS and CDR2 YYEKEE (reference sequence). The CDR3 totals 15 residues. With 4 bases removed from V and 7 bases from J, the gap between germline ends came to 15 bases. CDR3 nucleotide sequence: TGTGCCAGCAGCCAAGCTCAGGGAGGAAATTCACCCCTCCACTTT. Translating it yields CASSQAQGGNSPLHF.

This clone occurred many times. The chain joins TRBV6-5 to TRBJ2-3; tentatively, D is TRBD1 (6 bases). The length of the CDR3 is 13 residues. CDR1 MNHEY and CDR2 SVGAGI come from the germline V gene. V was shortened by 6 bases and J by 2 bases, with 9 bases between the two germline ends. The CDR3 here is CASRRDTTDTQYF. Written as DNA, the CDR3 is TGTGCCAGCAGAAGGGACACCACAGATACGCAGTATTTT.

The gene calls are TRBV4-3 and TRBJ2-7, with TRBD2 matching 9 bases. CDR1 LGHNA and CDR2 YSLEER come from the germline V gene. The CDR3 is made up of 16 amino acids. V dropped 3 bases and J dropped 5; count of bases not matched to a gene: 11. The CDR3 spells CASSHAGGGGPHEQYF. The CDR3 DNA reads TGCGCCAGCAGCCATGCGGGGGGGGGAGGGCCGCACGAGCAGTACTTC.

The chain is built from TRBV7-6 and TRBJ2-7, with 11 bases that match TRBD2. Germline V gene lookup returns CDR1 SGHVS and CDR2 FNYEAQ. The CDR3 is 14 amino acids. V lost 5 bases, J lost 3 bases, and 3 bases stayed unmatched. The CDR3 DNA is TGTGCCAGCAGCCAAGGGACTAGCGGCTACGAGCAGTACTTC. Translating gives CASSQGTSGYEQYF.

V is TRBV6-1 and J is TRBJ2-7, with D perhaps TRBD1 (6 bases). Trimming left V 5 bases short and J 2 bases short, with 16 bases between. From germline, CDR1 is MNHNS and CDR2 SASEGT. The CDR3 contains 15 residues. For the CDR3, the DNA is TGTGCCAGCAGTTTACAGGGTATGATTCCCTACGAGCAGTACTTC. Protein product: CASSLQGMIPYEQYF.